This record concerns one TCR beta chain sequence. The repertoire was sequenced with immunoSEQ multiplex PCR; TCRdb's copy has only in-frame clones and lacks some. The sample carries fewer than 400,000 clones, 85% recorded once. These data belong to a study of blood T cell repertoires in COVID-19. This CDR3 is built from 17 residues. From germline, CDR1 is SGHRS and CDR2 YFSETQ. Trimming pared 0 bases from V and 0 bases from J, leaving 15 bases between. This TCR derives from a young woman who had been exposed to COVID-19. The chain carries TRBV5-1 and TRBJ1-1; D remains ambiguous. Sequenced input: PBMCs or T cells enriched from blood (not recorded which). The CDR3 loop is CASSLGSGKLLNTEAFF. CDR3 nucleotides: TGCGCCAGCAGCTTGGGATCGGGAAAGCTGCTGAACACTGAAGCTTTCTTT.